This T cell receptor beta chain was retrieved from a study of T cells after yellow fever vaccination. Study-level information: Fractions of low cell number were prepared using SMART-Seq v4 Ultra Low Input.

CDR3 length: 12 residues. With V trimmed by 4 bases and J by 6 bases, 4 bases remained unmatched. The V gene's germline CDR1 is SQVTM and CDR2 ANQGSEA. Template switching by 5'RACE produced TCR cDNA, adding a universal primer site and UMIs. TCRdb recomputed calls from the 5' RACE reads with MiXCR, one row per CDR3 protein. The sample contains around 590,000 distinct CDR3 sequences, over 9% of which appear only once. Points from the study as a whole: Compared with primary, the secondary response was weaker and peaked at day 5, not 15. Subsequent booster samples again held most clones from primary vaccination (roughly 95% CD4, roughly 91% CD8).

With regard to this clonotype: Its antigen is unknown.

The sample here was PBMCs, taken on the day of the yellow fever booster vaccination. This clonotype was obtained from a young man who received the YFV17D yellow fever vaccine. J is TRBJ2-7 and V is TRBV29-1; TRBD2 matches at 9 bases. In nucleotides, the CDR3 is TGCAGCGTTGTAAAAGCGGGAGGCGAGCAGTACTTC. Its translation: CSVVKAGGEQYF.